The sequence of this T cell receptor beta chain was determined in a study of technical replicates of blood from a handful of donors listed by TCRdb under 2017. Of note for this clone: The antigen it binds to is not known. Within one base of it there is no much larger clone, and no base qualities were kept.

Library preparation employed the immunoSEQ multiplex PCR assay. Drawn from immuneACCESS, this table holds only the in-frame rearrangements with V and J called that TCRdb kept. Clones are partly lost; checked studies trace under half to an unresolved V gene and leave the rest unexplained. The sample contains tens of thousands of clones, roughly nine tenths of them found a single time. 0.37% of the sample is held by the ten biggest clonotypes. As encoded in the germline V gene, CDR1 is SGHRS while CDR2 is YFSETQ. For this chain, trimming is 0 bases at the V end and 3 bases at the J end, and the number of junction bases without a gene match is 1. The cysteine opens and the phenylalanine closes a CDR3 of 15 amino acids. Only the CDR3 region is kept as DNA, spanning 45 bases read in frame from base 1.

Sequencing input: T cells isolated from PBMCs. The sequence was obtained from a human donor in good health. Some clones in this sample may be carry-over from other donors' samples. The chain joins TRBV5-1 to TRBJ2-7; 12 junctional bases match TRBD2. The CDR3 loop reads CASSLVLAGGYEQYF. The nucleotides read TGCGCCAGCAGCTTGGTACTAGCGGGAGGCTACGAGCAGTACTTC.